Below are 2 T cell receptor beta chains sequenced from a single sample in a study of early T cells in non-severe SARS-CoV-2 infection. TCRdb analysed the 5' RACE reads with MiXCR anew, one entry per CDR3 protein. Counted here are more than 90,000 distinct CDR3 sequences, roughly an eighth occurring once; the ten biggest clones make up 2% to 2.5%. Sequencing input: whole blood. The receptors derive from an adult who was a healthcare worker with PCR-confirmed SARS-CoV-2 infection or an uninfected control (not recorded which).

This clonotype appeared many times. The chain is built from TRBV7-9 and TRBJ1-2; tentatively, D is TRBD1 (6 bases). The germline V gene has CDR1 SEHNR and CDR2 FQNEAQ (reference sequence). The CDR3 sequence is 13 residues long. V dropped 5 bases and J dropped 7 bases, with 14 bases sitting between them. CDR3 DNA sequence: TGTGCCAGCAGCCAAATGAGGGGGAGTGGCTACACCTTC. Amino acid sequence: CASSQMRGSGYTF.

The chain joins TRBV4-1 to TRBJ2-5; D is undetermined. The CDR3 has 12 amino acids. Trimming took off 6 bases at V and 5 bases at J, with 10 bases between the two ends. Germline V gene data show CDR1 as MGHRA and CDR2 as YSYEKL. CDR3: CASSQPWETQYF. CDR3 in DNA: TGCGCCAGCAGTCAACCTTGGGAGACCCAGTACTTC.